This T cell receptor (beta chain) was captured in a study of blood T cell repertoires in COVID-19. Whole-study context: Samples taken during acute and convalescent COVID-19 were collected in the United States, Italy and Spain.

In the authors' methods: Reference gene primer amplification in the assay estimated nucleated cell counts. Sequencing used immunoSEQ multiplex PCR; TCRdb keeps in-frame clones, though not all of them. V and J calls and clone size come straight from that table; D and trimming were deduced from the DNA. Found here are 250,000 or so clones, 80% to 90% of them singletons; the top ten hold under 2%. The CDR3 covers 13 residues. CDR1 and CDR2 from the germline V gene are DFQATT and SNEGSKA (reference sequence). V shed 3 bases, J shed 4 bases, and the junction held 3 bases outside the gene matches. The genes are TRBV20-1 and TRBJ1-3, with 7 bases fitting TRBD1. The sequencing sample was made of peripheral blood. This TCR came from a man younger than 40 with active or convalescent COVID-19. This CDR3 is CSASRTGGNTIYF. CDR3 sequence (DNA): TGCAGTGCTAGTCGGACAGGAGGAAACACCATATATTTT.